These T cell receptor beta chains were read from a single sample in a study of early T cells in non-severe SARS-CoV-2 infection. TCRdb ran MiXCR on the 5' RACE reads and lists one entry per CDR3 protein. This table has roughly 70,000 distinct CDR3 sequences, roughly 13% appearing once. The sequenced sample consisted of whole blood. These receptors were taken from an adult who was a healthcare worker with PCR-confirmed SARS-CoV-2 infection or an uninfected control (not recorded which). Both conserved end residues are part of each CDR3. D genes are given only for firm matches. The size entry is marked missing in some rows and otherwise reads once, few, many or a size class.

d_call clone_size j_call v_call cdr3_aa cdr3_nt
TRBD2 NA TRBJ2-1 TRBV29-1 CSVTHSGGLYNEQFF TGCAGCGTTACACATAGCGGGGGGCTCTACAATGAGCAGTTCTTC
NA many TRBJ2-5 TRBV10-3 CAISSGRPGGVQYF TGTGCCATCAGTTCGGGACGCCCCGGCGGGGTCCAGTACTTC
NA many TRBJ2-2 TRBV5-1 CASSWTVTGELFF TGCGCCAGCAGCTGGACAGTCACCGGGGAGCTGTTTTTT
NA many TRBJ2-1 TRBV6-5 CASSYKGLSSYNEQFF TGTGCCAGCAGTTACAAGGGTCTGAGCTCCTACAATGAGCAGTTCTTC
NA few TRBJ2-2 TRBV10-3 CAISESGNTGELFF TGTGCCATCAGTGAGTCTGGGAACACCGGGGAGCTGTTTTTT
NA NA TRBJ2-1 TRBV6-5 CASSYSQGRYNEQFF TGTGCCAGCAGTTACAGTCAGGGGAGATACAATGAGCAGTTCTTC
TRBD1 NA TRBJ2-7 TRBV5-5 CASSSTGGLFNEQYF TGTGCCAGCAGCTCAACAGGGGGGCTTTTCAACGAGCAGTACTTC
NA few TRBJ2-7 TRBV7-9 CASSPGRLSYEQYF TGTGCCAGCAGCCCGGGACGGTTGTCCTACGAGCAGTACTTC
NA many TRBJ1-6 TRBV10-3 CAITAGDANSPLHF TGTGCCATCACCGCAGGGGACGCTAATTCACCCCTCCACTTT
NA few TRBJ2-7 TRBV27 CASSQPYHPSYEQYF TGTGCCAGCAGTCAGCCCTACCACCCCTCCTACGAGCAGTACTTC
NA NA TRBJ2-7 TRBV2 CASSDPQSSYEQYF TGTGCCAGCAGTGATCCCCAGAGCTCCTACGAGCAGTACTTC
NA many TRBJ1-4 TRBV19 CASSGGERGEKLFF TGTGCCAGTAGTGGCGGCGAGAGGGGTGAAAAACTGTTTTTT
NA few TRBJ2-2 TRBV29-1 CSATTDRNTGELFF TGCAGCGCGACGACCGACAGGAACACCGGGGAGCTGTTTTTT
NA many TRBJ2-3 TRBV29-1 CSVVRVRTDTQYF TGCAGCGTTGTCAGGGTACGGACAGATACGCAGTATTTT
TRBD1 few TRBJ2-3 TRBV7-2 CASRQGATDTQYF TGTGCCAGCAGACAGGGGGCAACAGATACGCAGTATTTT
NA NA TRBJ2-7 TRBV14 CASSQSTREQYF TGTGCCAGCAGCCAATCTACTCGGGAGCAGTACTTC
NA NA TRBJ2-3 TRBV7-3 CASSWRLEDTQYF TGTGCCAGCAGCTGGCGACTAGAGGATACGCAGTATTTT
NA many TRBJ1-6 TRBV3-1 CASSLQRDFSSPLHF TGTGCCAGCAGTCTTCAACGGGACTTCTCTTCACCCCTCCACTTT
TRBD1 few TRBJ1-1 TRBV29-1 CSATPAQGAQTEAFF TGCAGCGCCACACCAGCCCAGGGGGCGCAAACTGAAGCTTTCTTT
NA NA TRBJ2-3 TRBV29-1 CSVEEGRGHGTDTQYF TGCAGCGTTGAAGAAGGCCGAGGCCATGGCACAGATACGCAGTATTTT
NA few TRBJ2-5 TRBV12-3/TRBV12-4 CASSFYQRAPETQYF TGTGCCAGCAGTTTTTATCAAAGGGCTCCAGAGACCCAGTACTTC
NA NA TRBJ2-7 TRBV13 CASSLEGSGVYEQYF TGTGCCAGCAGCTTAGAAGGGTCCGGGGTCTACGAGCAGTACTTC
TRBD2 NA TRBJ2-7 TRBV11-2 CASSSRRGNYEQYF TGTGCCAGCAGCTCACGGCGGGGGAACTACGAGCAGTACTTC
NA NA TRBJ1-2 TRBV4-1 CASSQDNRFLGGYTF TGCGCCAGCAGCCAAGACAACAGGTTTTTAGGTGGCTACACCTTC
NA few TRBJ1-4 TRBV5-1 CASSLGPGLNEKLFF TGCGCCAGCAGCTTGGGCCCTGGCCTAAATGAAAAACTGTTTTTT
NA NA TRBJ1-6 TRBV9 CASGVNSPLHF TGTGCCTCGGGGGTAAATTCACCCCTCCACTTT
NA NA TRBJ1-2 TRBV29-1 CSVGGNYGYTF TGCAGCGTTGGAGGCAACTATGGCTACACCTTC
TRBD1 NA TRBJ1-2 TRBV20-1 CSAGTDRDYGYTF TGCAGTGCCGGCACAGACAGGGACTATGGCTACACCTTC
NA many TRBJ1-5 TRBV30 CAWGVPNQPQHF TGTGCCTGGGGGGTCCCCAATCAGCCCCAGCATTTT
NA many TRBJ2-7 TRBV6-6 CASSYLGDYEQYF TGTGCCAGCAGTTACCTGGGGGACTACGAGCAGTACTTC
NA NA TRBJ2-1 TRBV4-2 CASSGGGDSYNEQFF TGTGCCAGCAGCGGAGGGGGCGACTCCTACAATGAGCAGTTCTTC
NA many TRBJ2-7 TRBV6-2/TRBV6-3 CASTRGGRVYDEQYF TGTGCCAGCACCCGCGGGGGCAGGGTTTACGACGAGCAGTACTTC
NA few TRBJ2-1 TRBV6-2/TRBV6-3 CASGGWTKEQFF TGTGCCAGCGGGGGGTGGACGAAGGAGCAGTTCTTC
TRBD1 many TRBJ2-2 TRBV29-1 CSVTGILNTGELFF TGCAGCGTGACAGGGATCCTGAACACCGGGGAGCTGTTTTTT
NA many TRBJ2-2 TRBV7-3 CASSPNGLAGTGELFF TGTGCCAGCAGCCCCAACGGCCTAGCAGGCACCGGGGAGCTGTTTTTT
NA NA TRBJ2-4 TRBV29-1 CSVVGRRGTIQYF TGCAGCGTTGTTGGGCGGAGGGGAACCATTCAGTACTTC
NA NA TRBJ2-1 TRBV27 CASSFRGVSSYNEQFF TGTGCCAGCAGTTTCAGGGGCGTGAGCTCCTACAATGAGCAGTTCTTC
NA many TRBJ2-1 TRBV30 CAWSVPAGAIFQGQFF TGTGCCTGGAGTGTACCTGCCGGGGCTATCTTCCAGGGGCAGTTCTTC
NA many TRBJ2-7 TRBV24-1 CATSDPVRVGEQYF TGTGCCACCAGTGATCCGGTCCGGGTCGGCGAGCAGTACTTC
NA NA TRBJ2-3 TRBV24-1 CATSDATEFSGADTQYF TGTGCCACCAGTGATGCGACGGAGTTTTCGGGAGCAGATACGCAGTATTTT
TRBD2 NA TRBJ2-3 TRBV3-1 CASSQVSGGFDTQYF TGTGCCAGCAGCCAAGTTAGCGGGGGTTTTGATACGCAGTATTTT
TRBD1 few TRBJ2-7 TRBV12-3/TRBV12-4 CASRRQGANFHEQYF TGTGCCAGCAGAAGACAGGGGGCGAATTTCCACGAGCAGTACTTC
TRBD1 many TRBJ1-5 TRBV6-2/TRBV6-3 CASRSTGAQPQHF TGTGCCAGCAGATCAACAGGGGCGCAGCCCCAGCATTTT
TRBD2 many TRBJ2-2 TRBV5-4 CASSSSGENTGELFF TGTGCCAGCAGCTCTAGCGGGGAAAACACCGGGGAGCTGTTTTTT
NA once TRBJ2-3 TRBV20-1 CSATAGDTQYF TGCAGTGCTACAGCGGGAGATACGCAGTATTTT
NA NA TRBJ1-5 TRBV15 CATSRGNQPQHF TGTGCCACCAGCAGGGGCAATCAGCCCCAGCATTTT
NA NA TRBJ2-5 TRBV7-9 CASSLSDQETQYF TGTGCCAGCAGCTTAAGTGATCAAGAGACCCAGTACTTC
NA few TRBJ2-1 TRBV11-2 CASRGQGSYNEQFF TGTGCCAGCAGGGGACAAGGATCCTACAATGAGCAGTTCTTC
NA many TRBJ2-6 TRBV20-1 CSARDAGAGANVLTF TGCAGTGCTAGAGATGCGGGTGCTGGGGCCAACGTCCTGACTTTC
TRBD2 NA TRBJ2-5 TRBV12-3/TRBV12-4 CASSDPTLSGRAHGTQYF TGTGCCAGCAGTGACCCCACGTTGAGCGGGAGGGCCCACGGGACCCAGTACTTC